This entry is about one TCR beta chain. Its antigen is still unknown. These data belong to a study of shared clonotypes between healthy human individuals. Study-wide background: Per-donor plates numbered three CD4 naive, three CD4 memory, two CD8 naive and one CD8 memory. Findings of the study overall: Sharing across four donors was highest in naive CD4 (approximately 5%) and lowest in memory CD8 (roughly 0.4%). An effect of sequencing depth on clonotype sharing among donors was expected.

Germline V CDR1 and CDR2: SGHRS, YFSETQ. The CDR3 contains 15 residues. Losses at the gene ends were 4 bases for V and 6 bases for J; bases not matched to a gene: 9. TCRdb keeps only in-frame clones here, not all; method: immunoSEQ multiplex PCR. The profile shows roughly 2,300,000 clones, roughly 92% of them singletons. The sequenced sample was naive CD4+ T cells from PBMCs. Subset defined: CD45RA+ positively selected. The receptor was isolated from a young man in good health. Some clones in this sample may be carry-over from other donors' samples. The rearrangement joins TRBV5-1 to TRBJ2-2; 7 bases match TRBD1. CDR3 amino acids: CASSPGQPVAGELFF. The CDR3 DNA sequence: TGCGCCAGCAGCCCGGGACAGCCGGTAGCCGGGGAGCTGTTTTTT.